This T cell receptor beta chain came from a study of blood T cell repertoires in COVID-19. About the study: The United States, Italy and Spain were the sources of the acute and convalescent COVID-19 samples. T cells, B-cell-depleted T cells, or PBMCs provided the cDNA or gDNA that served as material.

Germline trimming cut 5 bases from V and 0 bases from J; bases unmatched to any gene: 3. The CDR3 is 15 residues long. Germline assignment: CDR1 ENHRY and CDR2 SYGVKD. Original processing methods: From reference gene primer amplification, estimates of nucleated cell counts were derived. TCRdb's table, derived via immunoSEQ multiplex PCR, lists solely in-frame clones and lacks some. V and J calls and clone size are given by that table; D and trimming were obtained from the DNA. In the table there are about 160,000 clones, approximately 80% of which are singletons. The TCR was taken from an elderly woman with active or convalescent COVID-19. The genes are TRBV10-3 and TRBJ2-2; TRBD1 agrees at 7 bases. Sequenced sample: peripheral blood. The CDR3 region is CAISSGTANTGELFF. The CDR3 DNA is TGTGCCATCAGTTCCGGGACAGCGAACACCGGGGAGCTGTTTTTT.